Given below is one T cell receptor (beta chain) in context. Antigen specificity is unknown. V lost 3 bases and J lost 6, with 8 bases in between. The length of the CDR3 is 13 residues. Per the germline V gene, CDR1 is WNHNN and CDR2 is SYGVQD (reference sequence). The PCR employed 60 Vbeta primers together with 13 Jbeta primers. Assay: immunoSEQ multiplex PCR; the TCRdb copy retains only in-frame clones and omits some. The table lists roughly 89,000 clones, 65% to 85% of them singletons. This sample is drawn from a study of cytomegalovirus exposure and HLA in healthy donors. Findings and caveats of the study: In a later analysis, TCR beta V- and J-gene trimming was associated with a missense DCLRE1C variant.

The sequence was collected from a man in his late teens or twenties in good health and CMV-seronegative. V gene TRBV10-1 combines with J gene TRBJ2-2, with D perhaps TRBD1 (5 bases). The sequenced sample was PBMCs. The CDR3 DNA sequence: TGCGCCAGCAGTGACAGGGAAGCCGGGGAGCTGTTTTTT. Protein sequence: CASSDREAGELFF.